This T cell receptor (beta chain) appears in the sequencing data of a study of breast tumors, draining lymph nodes, adjacent tissues. This CDR3 contains 12 residues. The V end was cut by 3 bases, the J end by 11 bases, with 13 bases between. Germline V lookup: CDR1 SGHNT, CDR2 YYREEE (reference sequence). Concerning this clonotype itself: The target antigen is unknown.

MiXCR, applied by TCRdb to the multiplex PCR reads, yields one record per CDR3 protein. The sample holds tens of thousands of distinct CDR3 sequences; around 52% are singletons and the top ten take roughly a fifth. Whole-study findings and limits: Compared with lymph nodes, tumors were less diverse; compared with nontumor tissue, more. Tumor T cell lymph node origin was a supported hypothesis, not proven.

The receptor's source is a female donor with breast cancer. Some clones in this sample may be carry-over from other donors' samples. The chain carries TRBV5-4 and TRBJ2-3, with unresolved D. Sequenced sample: breast tumor tissue. CDR3 bases: TGTGCCAGCAGCTCGCTACACAATGAGCAGTATTTT. Its translation: CASSSLHNEQYF.